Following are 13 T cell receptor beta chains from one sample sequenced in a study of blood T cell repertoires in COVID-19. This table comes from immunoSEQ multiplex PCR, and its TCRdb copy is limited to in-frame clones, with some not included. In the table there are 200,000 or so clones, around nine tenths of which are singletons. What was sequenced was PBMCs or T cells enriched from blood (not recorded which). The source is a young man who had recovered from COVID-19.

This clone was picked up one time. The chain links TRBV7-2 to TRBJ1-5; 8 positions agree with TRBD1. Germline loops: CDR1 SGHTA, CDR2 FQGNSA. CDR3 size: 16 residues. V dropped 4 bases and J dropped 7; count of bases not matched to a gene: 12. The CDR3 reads CASSSDGLTGEQPQHF. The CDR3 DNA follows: TGTGCCAGCAGCTCGGATGGACTGACAGGGGAACAGCCCCAGCATTTT.

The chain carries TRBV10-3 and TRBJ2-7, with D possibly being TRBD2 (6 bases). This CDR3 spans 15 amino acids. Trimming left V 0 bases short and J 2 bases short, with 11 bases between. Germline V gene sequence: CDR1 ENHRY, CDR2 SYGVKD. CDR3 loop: CAISESGGKAYEQYF. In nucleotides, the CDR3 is TGTGCCATCAGTGAGTCTGGCGGGAAAGCCTACGAGCAGTACTTC.

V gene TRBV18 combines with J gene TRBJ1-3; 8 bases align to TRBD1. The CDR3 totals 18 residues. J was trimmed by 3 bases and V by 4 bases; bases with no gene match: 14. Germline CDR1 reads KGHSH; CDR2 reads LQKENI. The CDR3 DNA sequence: TGTGCCAGCTCACTTCAAAACCCGACAGGGGTCAGTGGAAACACCATATATTTT. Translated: CASSLQNPTGVSGNTIYF. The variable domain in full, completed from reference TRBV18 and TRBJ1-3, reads NAGVMQNPRHLVRRRGQEARLRCSPMKGHSHVYWYRQLPEEGLKFMVYLQKENIIDESGMPKERFSAEFPKEGPSILRIQQVVRGDSAAYFCASSLQNPTGVSGNTIYFGEGSWLTVV.

The CDR3 region has the DNA TGTGCCAGCAGCTCCCGGACAGGGTACACCGGGGAGCTGTTTTTT. Protein: CASSSRTGYTGELFF. This chain connects TRBV7-6 to TRBJ2-2; 8 bases are shared with TRBD1. V shed 4 bases and J 3 bases; nucleotides not matched to a gene: 4. The germline gives CDR1 SGHVS, CDR2 FNYEAQ. The CDR3 spans 15 residues.

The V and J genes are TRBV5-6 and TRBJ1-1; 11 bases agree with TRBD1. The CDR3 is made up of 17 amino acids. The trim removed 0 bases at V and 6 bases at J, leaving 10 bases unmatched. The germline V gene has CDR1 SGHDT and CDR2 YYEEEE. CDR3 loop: CASSLGGGGQGVPEAFF. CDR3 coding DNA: TGTGCCAGCAGCTTGGGTGGTGGGGGACAGGGGGTTCCTGAAGCTTTCTTT. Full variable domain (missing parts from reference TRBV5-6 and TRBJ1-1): DAGVTQSPTHLIKTRGQQVTLRCSPKSGHDTVSWYQQALGQGPQFIFQYYEEEERQRGNFPDRFSGHQFPNYSSELNVNALLLGDSALYLCASSLGGGGQGVPEAFFGQGTRLTVV.

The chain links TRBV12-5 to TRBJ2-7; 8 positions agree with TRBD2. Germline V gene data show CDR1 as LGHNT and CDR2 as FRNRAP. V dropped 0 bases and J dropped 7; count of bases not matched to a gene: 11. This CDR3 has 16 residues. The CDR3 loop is CASGLVKSSGFWEQYF. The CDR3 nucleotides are TGTGCTAGTGGTTTGGTAAAGTCTAGCGGGTTCTGGGAGCAGTACTTC.

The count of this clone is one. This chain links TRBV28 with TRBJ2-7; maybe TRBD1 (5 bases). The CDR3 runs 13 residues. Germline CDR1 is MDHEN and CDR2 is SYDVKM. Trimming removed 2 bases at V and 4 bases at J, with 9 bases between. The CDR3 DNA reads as TGTGCCAGCAGTTTACGTCAGGGTTACGAGCAGTACTTC. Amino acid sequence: CASSLRQGYEQYF.

CDR3 sequence: CASSSSGDLQETQYF. Written as DNA, the CDR3 is TGTGCCAGCAGCTCCAGCGGGGACCTTCAAGAGACCCAGTACTTC. The rearrangement joins TRBV7-3 to TRBJ2-5; 7 bases fit TRBD2. Germline trimming cut 4 bases from V and 2 bases from J; bases unmatched to any gene: 7. CDR1 and CDR2 from the germline V gene are SGHTA and FQGTGA. The CDR3 is 15 residues long. Full variable domain (missing parts from reference TRBV7-3 and TRBJ2-5): GAGVSQTPSNKVTEKGKYVELRCDPISGHTALYWYRQSLGQGPEFLIYFQGTGAADDSGLPNDRFFAVRPEGSVSTLKIQRTERGDSAVYLCASSSSGDLQETQYFGPGTRLLVL.

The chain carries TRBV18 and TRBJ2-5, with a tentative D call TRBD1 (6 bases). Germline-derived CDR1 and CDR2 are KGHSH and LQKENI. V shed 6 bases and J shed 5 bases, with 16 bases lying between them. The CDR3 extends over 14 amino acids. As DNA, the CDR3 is TGTGCCAGCTCGGTCGGACAGACCCGGGAGACCCAGTACTTC. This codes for CASSVGQTRETQYF.

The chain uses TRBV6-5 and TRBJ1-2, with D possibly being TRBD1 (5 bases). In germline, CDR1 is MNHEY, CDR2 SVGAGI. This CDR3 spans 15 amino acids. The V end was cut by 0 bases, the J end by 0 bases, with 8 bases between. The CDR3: CASSYSQVTNYGYTF. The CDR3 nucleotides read TGTGCCAGCAGTTACTCACAGGTTACTAACTATGGCTACACCTTC.

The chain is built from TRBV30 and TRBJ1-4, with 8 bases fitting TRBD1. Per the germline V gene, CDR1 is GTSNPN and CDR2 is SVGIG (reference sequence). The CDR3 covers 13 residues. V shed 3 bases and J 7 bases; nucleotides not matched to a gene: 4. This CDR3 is CAWRRTGTEKLFF. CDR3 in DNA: TGTGCCTGGAGGCGGACAGGGACTGAAAAACTGTTTTTT.

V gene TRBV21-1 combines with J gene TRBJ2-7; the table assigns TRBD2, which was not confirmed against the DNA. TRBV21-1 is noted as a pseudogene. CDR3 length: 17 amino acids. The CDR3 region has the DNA TGTGCCAGCAGCAAAACTGGGACTAGCGGGAGGTCTCTCGAGCAGTACTTC. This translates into CASSKTGTSGRSLEQYF.

The CDR3 DNA reads as TGTGCCAGTAAAGGGGAAAGGGGTAATTCACCCCTCCACTTT. It yields the protein CASKGERGNSPLHF. The V gene is TRBV19, the J gene TRBJ1-6, with a weak D call TRBD1 (5 bases). This CDR3 is 14 amino acids long. In germline, CDR1 is LNHDA, CDR2 SQIVND (reference sequence). V was pared by 7 bases and J by 6 bases, with 13 bases between. The complete variable domain, with remaining parts taken from reference TRBV19 and TRBJ1-6, reads DGGITQSPKYLFRKEGQNVTLSCEQNLNHDAMYWYRQDPGQGLRLIYYSQIVNDFQKGDIAEGYSVSREKKESFPLTVTSAQKNPTAFYLCASKGERGNSPLHFGNGTRLTVT.